The present T cell receptor beta chain was sequenced within a study of blood T cells in healthy people across ages. General observations from the study: Long-lived donors exceeded aged donors in naive CD4+ cells and diversity.

There are a few counts of this clonotype. The antigen remains undetermined. The length of the CDR3 is 16 residues. V lost 2 bases to trimming and J lost 0 bases; unmatched junction nucleotides: 7. Germline CDR1 reads SGHNT; CDR2 reads YYREEE (reference sequence). Alongside a J-beta primer mix, a sample-barcoded 5' primer served in a second PCR lasting about 7 to 11 cycles. From the 5' RACE reads, TCRdb called clonotypes with MiXCR, one entry per CDR3 protein. The data hold roughly 1.4 million distinct CDR3 sequences, with around 55% observed a single time. The sample consisted of blood. This receptor was taken from a man aged 18 to 30 in good health. The chain couples TRBV5-4 to TRBJ1-2; 7 positions match TRBD1. For the CDR3, the DNA is TGTGCCAGCAGCTTATCCCTGGACAGGTCTAACTATGGCTACACCTTC. Amino acid sequence: CASSLSLDRSNYGYTF.